The T cell receptor (beta chain) under discussion was sequenced for a study of cytomegalovirus exposure and HLA in healthy donors. Study results and limitations: Researchers counted roughly 160 TCR beta chains as cytomegalovirus-associated.

A word on this clone: Its antigen is as yet unknown.

The primer mix had 60 Vbeta and 13 Jbeta primers. Profiling relied on immunoSEQ multiplex PCR, and the TCRdb table lists in-frame clones only, not all of them. Among about 120,000 clones listed, around 79% were seen once. From germline, CDR1 is SGHAT and CDR2 FQNNGV. The CDR3 sequence is 15 residues long. V was shortened by 5 bases and J by 6 bases, with 16 bases between the two germline ends. The chain uses TRBV11-2 and TRBJ2-2, with D possibly matching TRBD2 (5 bases). The source is a woman aged 25 to 39 in good health and CMV-seropositive. The sample was PBMCs. The CDR3 loop is CASSPRTSFPGELFF. The CDR3 DNA follows: TGTGCCAGCAGCCCCAGAACTAGTTTCCCCGGGGAGCTGTTTTTT.